This T cell receptor beta chain was obtained from a study of OX40 agonist ivuxolimab in advanced cancers. Sequencing used immunoSEQ multiplex PCR; TCRdb keeps in-frame clones, though not all of them. The data contain 70,000 or so clones, 80% to 90% of them seen just once; the ten biggest clones take up 0.95% to 1.3%. V shed 4 bases, J shed 4 bases, and the junction held 2 bases outside the gene matches. Germline CDR1 is SGHRS and CDR2 is YFSETQ. The CDR3 length is 13 residues. The sequences come from CD4+ or CD8+ T cells sorted from blood, collected in a trial of the OX40 agonist ivuxolimab. The chain employs TRBV5-1 and TRBJ2-3; TRBD1 agrees at 8 bases. This TCR was sampled from an adult with an advanced solid tumor such as melanoma, head and neck, liver or kidney cancer. The CDR3 DNA follows: TGCGCCAGCAGCGGACAGGGCTCAGATACGCAGTATTTT. It translates to CASSGQGSDTQYF. The full variable domain, rest sourced from reference TRBV5-1 and TRBJ2-3, is KAGVTQTPRYLIKTRGQQVTLSCSPISGHRSVSWYQQTPGQGLQFLFEYFSETQRNKGNFPGRFSGRQFSNSRSEMNVSTLELGDSALYLCASSGQGSDTQYFGPGTRLTVL.